This T cell receptor beta chain is from a study of blood T cell repertoires in COVID-19 (TCRdb year 2020). Turning to the overall study: Collaborator samples came from the United States, Italy and Spain and covered acute and convalescent phases of COVID-19. The prospective study material was composed of cDNA or gDNA derived from T cells, B-cell-depleted T cells, or PBMCs. Subjects who had been exposed to COVID-19, were actively infected with it, or had recovered from it provided the deeply sampled blood TCRbeta repertoires that made up the dataset. The repertoires were released in a freely available public database intended as a resource for research on the immune response to SARS-CoV-2. Samples came from the ongoing ImmuneRACE study (first 160 participants) plus 1,254 subjects from 6 global collaborators. A de-identified subject ID, COVID-19 status, age in years and sex were almost always included in the sample metadata. Where HLA class I and class II types were available, the types were taken from metadata supplied by the sample provider, not from assay-based typing.

CDR1 is given as DFQATT and CDR2 as SNEGSKA, both from the germline V gene (reference sequence). The CDR3 sequence holds 12 residues, the cysteine and phenylalanine included. CDR3 DNA only is kept here, 36 bases in frame from base 1. Between the V and J ends, shortened by 3 bases and 6 bases respectively, the junction contains 8 bases. Concerning this clone itself: Its antigen remains undetermined. Base qualities are not at hand, and no much larger clone is one base apart.

TCRbeta CDR3 regions were amplified from genomic DNA using the immunoSEQ Assay, a bias-controlled multiplex PCR. In the original analysis: The number of nucleated cells in each sample was estimated from the amplification of reference gene primers within the assay. To quantify the absolute abundance of each unique TCRbeta CDR3 rearrangement, sequence reads were collapsed and filtered. For each sample, productive Simpson clonality was calculated as the square root of Simpson's diversity index across productive rearrangements. The table comes from immuneACCESS by way of TCRdb, which keeps in-frame sequences with V and J called. Part of the clones is missing from these tables; in studies checked, under half for an unresolved V gene and the rest for unknown reasons. The DNA gave D and trimming, while V, J and clone size come from that table. Counted in this sample were more than 150,000 clones; 75% to 80% of them appeared once. The ten top clones hold approximately 26% of the sample.

Study-wide findings and limitations: The amount of clinical and demographic metadata varied by source and participant and was provided uncurated.

Whole blood was collected in K2EDTA tubes by collaborating institutions according to the institutions' own protocols. For TCRbeta analysis, collaborator samples were shipped as frozen whole blood, as isolated PBMCs, or as DNA extracted from either sample type. The V gene is TRBV20-1 and the J gene is TRBJ2-2; the D gene lacks a confident call. Material for sequencing was peripheral blood. The TCR was taken from a woman aged 70-85 years with acute or convalescent COVID-19. CDR3 loop: CSASRFAGELFF. The bases read TGCAGTGCTAGTCGTTTCGCCGGGGAGCTGTTTTTT.